The rows below give T cell receptor beta chains drawn from one sample of a study of cytomegalovirus exposure and HLA in healthy donors. Sequenced by immunoSEQ multiplex PCR; TCRdb stores in-frame clones only, minus some. This table has 50,000 to 65,000 clones, over 85% appearing once. Sequencing was done on a sample of PBMCs. The receptor set was obtained from a woman aged 18-29 years in good health and CMV-seropositive. CDR3s include the opening cysteine and the closing phenylalanine or tryptophan. D genes are given only for firm matches. Rows may omit the clone size; those that give it use once, few, many or a size class.

size	V	D	J	DNA	CDR3
.	TRBV28	.	TRBJ1-3	TGTGCCAGCCAAGGAGCGAGCTCTGGAAACACCATATATTTT	CASQGASSGNTIYF
.	TRBV6-1	.	TRBJ2-3	TGTGCCACCGAGGGGACACCTGGGGGCACAGATACGCAGTATTTT	CATEGTPGGTDTQYF
.	TRBV19	.	TRBJ1-2	TGTGCCAGTATACAGGGAAGGTATGGCTACACCTTC	CASIQGRYGYTF
.	TRBV5-6	.	TRBJ2-5	TGTGCCAGCAGCTTATGGCAGGGTGGGCGAGAGACCCAGTACTTC	CASSLWQGGRETQYF
.	TRBV7-3	TRBD1	TRBJ1-2	TGTGCCAGCAGCTCCGCGGACAGGCTTTATGGCTACACCTTC	CASSSADRLYGYTF
.	TRBV5-4	.	TRBJ2-3	TGTGCCAGCAGCGCCTCAGGGGTCCCCACAGATACGCAGTATTTT	CASSASGVPTDTQYF
.	TRBV21-1	.	TRBJ2-4	TGTGCCAGCAGCAAAGGTCCACAGATAGCCAAAAACATTCAGTACTTC	CASSKGPQIAKNIQYF
.	TRBV10-3	TRBD2	TRBJ2-1	TGTGCCATCAGCCGAGTAGCGGGGGGTAACGAGCAGTTCTTC	CAISRVAGGNEQFF
.	TRBV18	.	TRBJ1-1	TGTGCCAGCTCACCGGGACTACAGGGACCCACTGAAGCTTTCTTT	CASSPGLQGPTEAFF
.	TRBV27	.	TRBJ2-1	TGTGCCAGCAGTTTAGGGACACCTACCTACAATGAGCAGTTCTTC	CASSLGTPTYNEQFF
.	TRBV11-3	TRBD1	TRBJ2-2	TGTGCCAGCAGTCCTGCGGGGACAGGTTGGAACGCCGGGGAGCTGTTTTTT	CASSPAGTGWNAGELFF
.	TRBV5-1	.	TRBJ1-2	TGCGCCAGCAGCTTGGATCTGATCAGGGGTTCTGGCTACACCTTC	CASSLDLIRGSGYTF
.	TRBV5-1	TRBD1	TRBJ2-6	TGCGCCAGCAGCTCTCAACAGGGGATGACTGGGGCCAACGTCCTGACTTTC	CASSSQQGMTGANVLTF
.	TRBV28	TRBD2	TRBJ2-3	TGTGCCAGCAGTGTCGGGACCGGGACTAGCGGGTTGGATACGCAGTATTTT	CASSVGTGTSGLDTQYF
.	TRBV5-1	TRBD1	TRBJ1-1	TGCGCCAGCAGCGCAATAGACAGGGGTCGGAACACTGAAGCTTTCTTT	CASSAIDRGRNTEAFF
.	TRBV28	TRBD1	TRBJ2-7	TGTGCCACCGGTGGACAGGTTGGCGAGCAGTACTTC	CATGGQVGEQYF
.	TRBV15	TRBD1	TRBJ1-4	TGTGCCACCAGCAGAGCTCCCCCCGGGACAGGGAGGGAAAAACTGTTTTTT	CATSRAPPGTGREKLFF
.	TRBV5-1	.	TRBJ1-1	TGCGCCAGCACGACTTCGAGGGGGGGCTACACTGAAGCTTTCTTT	CASTTSRGGYTEAFF
once	TRBV10-1	TRBD2	TRBJ2-5	TGCGCCAGCAGTGATACTAGCGGGGGAGATACGCCCCAGTACTTC	CASSDTSGGDTPQYF
.	TRBV7-2	.	TRBJ2-5	TGTGCCAGCAGCCCCGAGAGTTTCCAAGAGACCCAGTACTTC	CASSPESFQETQYF
.	TRBV28	TRBD1	TRBJ1-2	TGTGCCAGCAGAACCCCAGGGGGGAGCTATGGCTACACCTTC	CASRTPGGSYGYTF
few	TRBV14	TRBD1	TRBJ1-4	TGTGCCAGCAGGGACTCCGGGACAGGTTATGAAAAACTGTTTTTT	CASRDSGTGYEKLFF
.	TRBV19	TRBD2	TRBJ2-2	TGTGCCAGTAGTATTAACGCGGGGGGTACCGGGGAGCTGTTTTTT	CASSINAGGTGELFF
.	TRBV4-3	TRBD1	TRBJ2-1	TGCGCCAGCAGCCAGGGGACAGGGGACTACAATGAGCAGTTCTTC	CASSQGTGDYNEQFF
.	TRBV4-3	TRBD2	TRBJ2-5	TGCGCCAGCAGCCAAGATCTAAGTACTAGCGGGGAGACTAGGGAAGAGACCCAGTACTTC	CASSQDLSTSGETREETQYF
once	TRBV19	TRBD1	TRBJ1-2	TGTGCCAGTAGTCCACAGACAGGGACCTATGGCTACACCTTC	CASSPQTGTYGYTF
.	TRBV6-6	.	TRBJ1-1	TGTGCCAGCAGTGCTTCACTAAGGGGGTCGGCTTTCTTT	CASSASLRGSAFF
.	TRBV5-4	.	TRBJ1-4	TGTGCCAGCAGCTTGTCGGTGTCCGAAAAACTGTTTTTT	CASSLSVSEKLFF
once	TRBV9	TRBD2	TRBJ2-1	TGTGCCAGCAGCGTAGCCCTACTAGCGGGGGGCTACAATGAGCAGTTCTTC	CASSVALLAGGYNEQFF
.	TRBV5-1	.	TRBJ2-2	TGCGCCAGCAGCTCCGGTATCAGGGCTGCCGGGGAGCTGTTTTTT	CASSSGIRAAGELFF
.	TRBV28	TRBD2	TRBJ2-1	TGTGCCACCCGTCCGGGGGGGCTTCCATATGAGCAGTTCTTC	CATRPGGLPYEQFF
.	TRBV12-5	TRBD1	TRBJ1-1	TGTGCTAGTGGTCCCCGGACAGGGGAGAGCACTGAAGCTTTCTTT	CASGPRTGESTEAFF
few	TRBV7-3	.	TRBJ2-3	TGTGCCAGCAGCTCCGAGGGGCTAAGGGGGGATACGCAGTATTTT	CASSSEGLRGDTQYF
.	TRBV7-2	TRBD1	TRBJ2-7	TGTGCCAGCAGCTTAATAGGGACAGTCTTTGACGAGCAGTACTTC	CASSLIGTVFDEQYF
.	TRBV7-2	TRBD1	TRBJ1-5	TGTGCCAGCAGCTTAGGAACAGGGGGCTTGCCCCAGCATTTT	CASSLGTGGLPQHF
.	TRBV18	TRBD1	TRBJ1-6	TGTGCCAGCTCATCTACCGGGACAGATAATTCACCCCTCCACTTT	CASSSTGTDNSPLHF
.	TRBV28	.	TRBJ2-1	TGTGCCAGCAGTTTAGGTCGTGGGCGGGGGCCTTACAATGAGCAGTTCTTC	CASSLGRGRGPYNEQFF
.	TRBV7-2	.	TRBJ1-1	TGTGCCAGCAGCTTCGGGGGGCGCGACACTGAAGCTTTCTTT	CASSFGGRDTEAFF
once	TRBV5-6	.	TRBJ1-2	TGTGCCAGCAGCTTGGATGAGCAGCGGAGAAGCGGCTACACCTTC	CASSLDEQRRSGYTF
few	TRBV9	.	TRBJ1-2	TGTGCCAGCAGCGCGGGCAGGGGCGACTATGGCTACACCTTC	CASSAGRGDYGYTF
.	TRBV9	.	TRBJ1-5	TGTGCCAGCAGCGTAGACATCAATCAGCCCCAGCATTTT	CASSVDINQPQHF
few	TRBV18	TRBD1	TRBJ1-5	TGTGCCAGCTCACCTACAGGGGATCAGCCCCAGCATTTT	CASSPTGDQPQHF
.	TRBV5-6	TRBD2	TRBJ2-7	TGTGCCAGCAGTTGGGGACTAGTTTACGAGCAGTACTTC	CASSWGLVYEQYF
.	TRBV7-7	TRBD1	TRBJ1-4	TGTGCTAGCAGCCCATTCCCGGGGCAGGGGGCGAATGAAAAACTGTTTTTT	CASSPFPGQGANEKLFF
.	TRBV6-5	.	TRBJ2-1	TGTGCCAGCAGTTCTCTAGACAGATACAATGAGCAGTTCTTC	CASSSLDRYNEQFF
.	TRBV28	.	TRBJ2-7	TGTGCCAGCAGTACTACAGGACCGGCCCACTACGAGCAGTACTTC	CASSTTGPAHYEQYF